Below, 16 T cell receptor beta chains from the same sample are listed, as sequenced in a study of T cells in Graves' hyperthyroidism and ophthalmopathy. Amplification targeted TCR beta CDR3 regions from RNA transcripts. The HTBI primer set was used in a first-round RT-PCR of the TCR CDR3. TCRdb analysed the multiplex PCR reads with MiXCR anew, one entry per CDR3 protein. The sample lists 500,000 to 600,000 distinct CDR3 sequences, around 46% occurring once. Sequencing input: peripheral blood or thyroid tissue (not recorded which). All receptors come from an adult woman with Graves' disease, either hyperthyroidism or ophthalmopathy (not recorded which).

The chain uses TRBV20-1 and TRBJ2-5; 11 bases fit TRBD1. The CDR3 spans 15 residues. Trimming removed 4 bases from V and 1 base from J; junction bases left unmatched: 5. The V gene's germline CDR1 is DFQATT and CDR2 SNEGSKA (reference sequence). DNA of the CDR3: TGCAGTGCTACCTGGACAGGGGGCCTCCAAGAGACCCAGTACTTC. This codes for CSATWTGGLQETQYF.

This clonotype was observed at least ten times. The chain is built from TRBV20-1 and TRBJ2-7; 8 bases are shared with TRBD2. From germline, CDR1 is DFQATT and CDR2 SNEGSKA (reference sequence). Unmatched junction bases numbered 9, after V lost 0 bases and J lost 2 bases. This CDR3 has 16 residues. The CDR3, as DNA: TGCAGTGCTAGAGATCCAAAGCGGGAGCCCCCCTACGAGCAGTACTTC. Translation gives CSARDPKREPPYEQYF.

This clonotype came up many times. V is TRBV2 and J is TRBJ2-7; D is uncertain. From germline, CDR1 is SNHLY and CDR2 FYNNEI. The CDR3 is 14 residues long. Trimming shortened V by 1 base and J by 9 bases, and 16 bases separated the two germline ends. CDR3 amino acids: CASSEDGTHHGQYF. The CDR3 region has the DNA TGTGCCAGCAGTGAAGACGGAACCCATCACGGGCAGTACTTC.

This clonotype was seen ten or more times. This sequence joins TRBV7-9 and TRBJ1-1; D is possibly TRBD1 (5 bases). The CDR3 is 18 amino acids. Trimming took 2 bases from V and 4 from J, leaving 23 bases between them. Looked up from germline, CDR1 is SEHNR and CDR2 is FQNEAQ (reference sequence). In DNA form, the CDR3 reads TGTGCCAGCAGCTTATCATCAGGGTCGTCGGCTAAGAGCACTGAAGCTTTCTTT. This gives the protein CASSLSSGSSAKSTEAFF. The whole variable domain, remainder taken from reference TRBV7-9 and TRBJ1-1, is DTGVSQNPRHKITKRGQNVTFRCDPISEHNRLYWYRQTLGQGPEFLTYFQNEAQLEKSRLLSDRFSAERPKGSFSTLEIQRTEQGDSAMYLCASSLSSGSSAKSTEAFFGQGTRLTVV.

The rearrangement links TRBV5-6 to TRBJ2-7, with 10 bases aligning to TRBD2. The trim removed 0 bases at V and 4 bases at J, leaving 10 bases unmatched. The germline CDR1 and CDR2 sequences are SGHDT and YYEEEE. The CDR3 contains 17 residues. CDR3 DNA: TGTGCCAGCAGCTTGGCTCTAGCGGGAGAGCTTGGGTACGAGCAGTACTTC. This encodes CASSLALAGELGYEQYF.

This clonotype was seen ten or more times. The gene calls are TRBV11-1 and TRBJ2-7; possibly TRBD2 for D (6 bases). V was pared by 5 bases and J by 6 bases, with 14 bases between. Germline CDR1 is SGHAT and CDR2 is FQDESV (reference sequence). The CDR3 is 13 amino acids. The CDR3 sequence is CASSPGLLSEQYF. CDR3 DNA: TGTGCCAGCAGCCCGGGACTTCTTTCCGAGCAGTACTTC.

The table lists this clonotype with many counts. The chain employs TRBV7-6 and TRBJ1-5; TRBD1 agrees at 7 bases. The CDR3 runs to 14 residues. V lost 3 bases and J lost 3; bases outside the gene matches: 2. Per the germline V gene, CDR1 is SGHVS and CDR2 is FNYEAQ. DNA for the CDR3: TGTGCCAGCAGCTTTGGGACAGCCAATCAGCCCCAGCATTTT. It encodes CASSFGTANQPQHF.

This clonotype has a count of ten or more. This sequence joins TRBV19 and TRBJ2-7; maybe TRBD1 (6 bases). The CDR3 covers 15 residues. In germline, CDR1 is LNHDA, CDR2 SQIVND (reference sequence). V shed 1 base and J shed 3 bases, with 13 bases lying between them. The CDR3, as DNA: TGTGCCAGTAGTATAGCCGCCGGGACACTCTACGAGCAGTACTTC. Its translation is CASSIAAGTLYEQYF.

The CDR3, as DNA: TGCAGTGCATATACGACAGGTCAAGAGACCCAGTACTTC. Its translation: CSAYTTGQETQYF. V usage is TRBV20-1 and J usage is TRBJ2-5; possible D gene TRBD1, 6 bases. The germline V gene has CDR1 DFQATT and CDR2 SNEGSKA (reference sequence). CDR3 length: 13 amino acids. Between the trimmed V and J ends, which lost 6 bases and 2 bases, there was a span of 13 bases.

This clonotype occurred many times. V usage is TRBV7-9 and J usage is TRBJ2-7; 9 nucleotides agree with TRBD2. Germline V gene sequence: CDR1 SEHNR, CDR2 FQNEAQ (reference sequence). V dropped 5 bases and J dropped 6; count of bases not matched to a gene: 5. The CDR3 is made up of 13 amino acids. CDR3 DNA sequence: TGTGCCAGCAGCCTCGGACTAGCGAGCGAGCAGTACTTC. Translation gives CASSLGLASEQYF.

This clonotype was seen at least ten times. V gene TRBV29-1 combines with J gene TRBJ2-7; possibly TRBD2 for D (5 bases). The CDR3 is 14 amino acids. The germline CDR1 and CDR2 sequences are SQVTM and ANQGSEA. V lost 5 bases and J lost 2, with 16 bases in between. Written as DNA, the CDR3 is TGCAGCGTTCGGCCGTCTAGCAGTCCCTACGAGCAGTACTTC. It encodes CSVRPSSSPYEQYF.

This clonotype was found a few times. The chain links TRBV27 to TRBJ2-7; tentative D call: TRBD2 (6 bases). Germline CDR1 is MNHEY and CDR2 is SMNVEV (reference sequence). This CDR3 is 15 amino acids long. Trimming took 6 bases from V and 3 from J, leaving 18 bases between them. CDR3 bases: TGTGCCAGCAGAGGAGGGACTTATCCTTTCTACGAGCAGTACTTC. This codes for CASRGGTYPFYEQYF.

Turning to this clonotype: A much larger clone is a single base away; this may be a read error. This rearrangement joins TRBV4-1 to TRBJ1-1; D is undetermined. Germline CDR1 MGHRA, CDR2 YSYEKL. This CDR3 region has 17 residues. The CDR3 DNA sequence: TGCACCAGCAGCCAAGACGTAAGGCTGGGCTGGGACACTGAAGCTTTCTTT. Translation: CTSSQDVRLGWDTEAFF.

The chain uses TRBV2 and TRBJ2-3; TRBD2 agrees at 8 bases. This CDR3 has 14 amino acids. The V and J ends lost 5 bases and 2 bases, in that order; junction bases with no gene match: 3. CDR1 is SNHLY and CDR2 is FYNNEI in the germline V gene. The CDR3 region is CASSLSGITDTQYF. As DNA, the CDR3 is TGTGCCAGCAGTCTTAGCGGGATCACAGATACGCAGTATTTT.

With regard to this clonotype: A junction end diverges from the germline sequence, so it may reflect a read error. CDR3 residues: CAPPPPPPPPPPPF. Here the CDR3 DNA reads TGCGCCCCCCCCCCCCCCCCCCCCCCCCCCCCCCCCCCCTTC. V usage is TRBV7-9 and J usage is TRBJ2-7; D is unresolved. The length of the CDR3 is 14 residues. Germline CDR1 reads SEHNR; CDR2 reads FQNEAQ (reference sequence). Using reference TRBV7-9 and TRBJ2-7 for the parts outside the CDR3, the full variable domain is DTGVSQNPRHKITKRGQNVTFRCDPISEHNRLYWYRQTLGQGPEFLTYFQNEAQLEKSRLLSDRFSAERPKGSFSTLEIQRTEQGDSAMYLCAPPPPPPPPPPPFGPGTRLTVT.

This clonotype was observed many times. V is TRBV7-9 and J is TRBJ2-7, with TRBD1 matching over 8 bases. This CDR3 is 14 amino acids long. The V and J ends lost 4 bases and 6 bases, in that order; junction bases with no gene match: 8. Germline lookup yields CDR1 SEHNR and CDR2 FQNEAQ (reference sequence). This chain's CDR3 is CASSSSTGVGEQYF. CDR3 bases: TGTGCCAGCAGCTCCTCGACAGGGGTCGGCGAGCAGTACTTC.